This passage covers 30 T cell receptor beta chains from one sample sequenced in a study of blood T cell repertoires in COVID-19. The repertoire was sequenced with immunoSEQ multiplex PCR; TCRdb's copy has only in-frame clones and lacks some. The table shows around 120,000 clones, with 86% occurring only once. What was sequenced was PBMCs or T cells enriched from blood (not recorded which). Receptor source: a woman in her forties or fifties who had recovered from COVID-19.

Only a few counts were recorded for this clone. V is TRBV10-2 and J is TRBJ2-7; 10 positions agree with TRBD1. CDR1 and CDR2 from the germline V gene are WSHSY and SAAADI. V shed 5 bases and J 2 bases; nucleotides not matched to a gene: 9. This CDR3 spans 16 amino acids. CDR3 bases: TGCGCCAGCAGTCAAGATCGGGACAGGGGAACCTACGAGCAGTACTTC. It codes for CASSQDRDRGTYEQYF.

The chain recombines TRBV15 with TRBJ2-1; a possible D gene is TRBD2 (5 bases). V lost 5 bases to trimming and J lost 8 bases, with 19 bases between them. The CDR3 consists of 15 residues. The germline V gene encodes CDR1 LNHNV and CDR2 YYDKDF (reference sequence). CDR3 bases: TGTGCCACCAGCCCCGGGGTAGCCCCTGAAGATGAGCAGTTCTTC. Its protein product is CATSPGVAPEDEQFF.

The V call is TRBV10-2, the J call TRBJ1-1; a possible D gene is TRBD1 (5 bases). V dropped 3 bases and J dropped 2 bases, with 13 bases sitting between them. This CDR3 has 15 amino acids. Germline CDR1 reads WSHSY; CDR2 reads SAAADI. CDR3 nucleotides: TGCGCCAGCAGTGATGGAACAGGCGGTAACACTGAAGCTTTCTTT. Protein: CASSDGTGGNTEAFF.

The chain employs TRBV15 and TRBJ2-7; 9 positions agree with TRBD1. The CDR3 is 16 residues long. V trimming: 3 bases; J trimming: 7 bases; junction bases outside the gene matches: 13. CDR1 is LNHNV and CDR2 is YYDKDF in the germline V gene (reference sequence). CDR3 coding DNA: TGTGCCACCAGCAGGGATCCCGGACAGGGGCCCTTGGAGCAGTACTTC. Translating gives CATSRDPGQGPLEQYF.

The genes are TRBV30 and TRBJ1-2; 8 nucleotides match TRBD1. The J segment lost 5 bases and the V segment lost 3 bases, leaving 2 bases of the junction unmatched. The germline V gene encodes CDR1 GTSNPN and CDR2 SVGIG (reference sequence). The CDR3 is 12 amino acids. The CDR3 nucleotides read TGTGCCTGGAGCCGGACAGGGTATGGCTACACCTTC. Translating gives CAWSRTGYGYTF.

This clone occurred once. The chain is built from TRBV18 and TRBJ2-5, with 12 bases lining up with TRBD1. Matching the DNA end better, TRBJ2-7 makes the J call doubtful. The CDR3 covers 16 residues. Germline V gives CDR1 KGHSH, CDR2 LQKENI. CDR3 sequence: CASSPIPGQGAYEQYF. In nucleotides, the CDR3 is TGTGCCAGCTCACCAATACCGGGACAGGGGGCTTACGAGCAGTACTTC.

The CDR3 spells CASTPLAGVLPQYF. CDR3 in DNA: TGTGCCAGCACCCCATTGGCAGGGGTCTTGCCGCAGTACTTC. The chain combines TRBV6-5 with TRBJ2-7; D is perhaps TRBD1 (6 bases). This CDR3 is 14 amino acids long. With 7 bases removed from V and 9 bases from J, the gap between germline ends came to 22 bases. Germline CDR1 reads MNHEY; CDR2 reads SVGAGI.

There are a few counts of this clone. This chain connects TRBV27 to TRBJ1-4, with a weak D call TRBD1 (6 bases). Germline V gives CDR1 MNHEY, CDR2 SMNVEV (reference sequence). The ends were cut back, 6 bases at V and 8 bases at J, with 19 bases in the middle. The CDR3 totals 15 residues. The CDR3 DNA sequence: TGTGCCAGCAGATCCATGGACAGCCGGAGGGAAAAACTGTTTTTT. It is translated as CASRSMDSRREKLFF.

The chain employs TRBV10-3 and TRBJ1-1; 9 nucleotides align to TRBD1. Trimming took 10 bases from V and 5 from J; bases not matched to a gene: 8. The CDR3 length is 13 residues. The germline gives CDR1 ENHRY, CDR2 SYGVKD. In DNA, the CDR3 is TGTGCCACCTGGACAGGGGCTGGGACTGAAGCTTTCTTT. Protein product: CATWTGAGTEAFF.

This sequence joins TRBV6-4 and TRBJ1-4; the D gene is possibly TRBD1 (6 bases). Germline CDR1 and CDR2: MRHNA and SNTAGT. The CDR3 is made up of 15 amino acids. The V end was cut by 3 bases, the J end by 5 bases, with 13 bases between. CDR3 loop: CASSETGTPNEKLFF. CDR3 DNA sequence: TGTGCCAGCAGTGAGACCGGGACACCGAATGAAAAACTGTTTTTT.

This clone appeared a few times. The V gene is TRBV5-1, the J gene TRBJ2-1, with 14 bases identical to TRBD2. This CDR3 spans 15 amino acids. V gave up 3 bases and J gave up 10 bases; unmatched junction bases: 6. From germline, CDR1 is SGHRS and CDR2 YFSETQ. The CDR3 nucleotides read TGCGCCAGCAGCTCCCGACTAGCGGGGGGGCCAGAGCAGTTCTTC. Translation: CASSSRLAGGPEQFF.

In this sample, this clone turned up a few times. This chain uses TRBV19 with TRBJ1-2; 12 bases line up with TRBD1. The V gene's germline CDR1 is LNHDA and CDR2 SQIVND (reference sequence). The length of the CDR3 is 15 residues. With 3 bases clipped from V and 8 bases from J, the junction kept 7 bases outside the gene matches. Written as DNA, the CDR3 is TGTGCCAGTAGTATTTGGGACAGGGGGCAGAAGGGCTACACCTTC. This codes for CASSIWDRGQKGYTF.

This chain connects TRBV18 to TRBJ2-7, with TRBD1 matching over 9 bases. CDR1 and CDR2 from the germline V gene are KGHSH and LQKENI. V was pared by 6 bases and J by 1 base, with 13 bases of the junction left unmatched. The CDR3 totals 17 residues. The CDR3 nucleotides are TGTGCCAGCTCCCCAGGCCGGGGACAGGGAGATTCCTACGAGCAGTACTTC. Amino acid sequence: CASSPGRGQGDSYEQYF.

The CDR3 nucleotides read TGTGCCAGCAGCCCCTCTTCGGCGGCTAATGAAAAACTGTTTTTT. As protein: CASSPSSAANEKLFF. This rearrangement joins TRBV3-1 (or the pseudogene TRBV3-2) to TRBJ1-4; no clear D. CDR1 is LGHDT, CDR2 YNNKEL, per germline (reference sequence). This CDR3 comprises 15 residues. The V end was cut by 4 bases, the J end by 3 bases, with 12 bases between.

The chain carries TRBV18 and TRBJ2-3; possibly TRBD1 for D (7 bases). Germline CDR1 reads KGHSH; CDR2 reads LQKENI. Trimming removed 4 bases from V and 3 bases from J, with 20 bases in between. The CDR3 is 17 amino acids. CDR3 sequence: CASSLPPVSGGTDTQYF. The DNA for the CDR3 is TGTGCCAGCTCACTCCCCCCTGTGTCAGGGGGGACAGATACGCAGTATTTT.

A few counts support this clone. The rearrangement uses TRBV7-2 and TRBJ1-2; 7 bases line up with TRBD1. The CDR3 loop spans 15 amino acids. CDR1 and CDR2 from the germline V gene are SGHTA and FQGNSA. V dropped 2 bases and J dropped 8; count of bases not matched to a gene: 11. CDR3: CASSLTTGPQGGYTF. The CDR3 nucleotides are TGTGCCAGCAGCTTAACGACAGGGCCCCAGGGAGGCTACACCTTC.

This clone was found a few times. The chain is built from TRBV4-1 and TRBJ2-7; the match to TRBD2 covers 13 bases. The junction had 7 bases not matched to a gene; V was cut back by 1 base and J by 4 bases. This CDR3 spans 17 amino acids. Per germline, CDR1 MGHRA and CDR2 YSYEKL. This CDR3 is CASSQGGRTSGGYEQYF. The CDR3 DNA follows: TGCGCCAGCAGCCAAGGAGGGAGGACTAGCGGGGGTTACGAGCAGTACTTC.

This clone was seen only a few times. The V and J genes are TRBV3-1 (or the pseudogene TRBV3-2) and TRBJ1-2; D ambiguous. This CDR3 is 15 amino acids long. Germline V gene sequence: CDR1 LGHDT, CDR2 YNNKEL (reference sequence). Trimming took off 0 bases at V and 1 base at J, with 9 bases between the two ends. CDR3 nucleotide sequence: TGTGCCAGCAGCCAAGATGGGCTTCATAACTATGGCTACACCTTC. This codes for CASSQDGLHNYGYTF.

The genes are TRBV6-2 or TRBV6-3 and TRBJ2-6, with no clear D. The germline V and J ends were trimmed by 3 bases and 1 base, with 7 bases remaining between them. Germline assignment: CDR1 MNHEY and CDR2 SVGEGT. This CDR3 spans 15 amino acids. CDR3 coding DNA: TGTGCCAGCAGTTATGCGGTTTCTGGGGCCAACGTCCTGACTTTC. Translation gives CASSYAVSGANVLTF.

This chain connects TRBV6-5 to TRBJ2-1; maybe TRBD1 (5 bases). V was pared by 7 bases and J by 4 bases, with 14 bases between. The CDR3 loop spans 14 amino acids. CDR1 is MNHEY, CDR2 SVGAGI, per germline. The CDR3 DNA is TGTGCCAGCAACAGGCCGGATCATTACAATGAGCAGTTCTTC. This gives the protein CASNRPDHYNEQFF.

The rearrangement links TRBV27 to TRBJ1-1; D remains unclear. CDR1 and CDR2 (germline): MNHEY, SMNVEV (reference sequence). This CDR3 spans 17 amino acids. The V and J ends lost 5 bases and 6 bases respectively, with 25 bases between them. The CDR3 sequence: CASSENRETPNWAEAFF. As DNA, the CDR3 is TGTGCCAGCAGTGAGAACCGGGAGACCCCCAATTGGGCTGAAGCTTTCTTT.

This chain joins TRBV5-4 and TRBJ2-7; D not resolved. Germline V gene data show CDR1 as SGHNT and CDR2 as YYREEE (reference sequence). V shed 2 bases and J shed 6 bases, with 6 bases lying between them. The CDR3 covers 11 residues. The CDR3 bases are TGTGCCAGCAGCTTTTCGGGCGAGCAGTACTTC. This gives the protein CASSFSGEQYF.

The V and J genes are TRBV21-1 and TRBJ2-2; TRBD2 is the table's D call and was not checked against the DNA. TRBV21-1 is a documented pseudogene. The length of the CDR3 is 17 residues. DNA of the CDR3: TGTGCCAGCAGCAAATGGAGTAAAGGGAGGGACACCGGGGAGCTGTTTTTT. Encoded protein: CASSKWSKGRDTGELFF.

The chain carries TRBV6-2 or TRBV6-3 and TRBJ1-1; D is uncertain. CDR3 length: 13 residues. Germline CDR1 MNHEY, CDR2 SVGEGT. Trimming took off 2 bases at V and 0 bases at J, with 4 bases between the two ends. This CDR3 is CASSYQMNTEAFF. CDR3 DNA: TGTGCCAGCAGTTACCAGATGAACACTGAAGCTTTCTTT.

The rearrangement links TRBV9 to TRBJ1-1; D call uncertain. Germline V CDR1 and CDR2: SGDLS, YYNGEE. There are 15 residues in the CDR3. Trimming shortened V by 0 bases and J by 3 bases, and 12 bases separated the two germline ends. CDR3 DNA sequence: TGTGCCAGCAGCGTAGACGGGGAAGTGTACACTGAAGCTTTCTTT. Translated, it gives CASSVDGEVYTEAFF. The full variable domain, completed using reference TRBV9 and TRBJ1-1, is DSGVTQTPKHLITATGQRVTLRCSPRSGDLSVYWYQQSLDQGLQFLIQYYNGEERAKGNILERFSAQQFPDLHSELNLSSLELGDSALYFCASSVDGEVYTEAFFGQGTRLTVV.

J is TRBJ2-7 and V is TRBV5-1; the D gene is possibly TRBD1 (6 bases). Germline CDR1 is SGHRS and CDR2 is YFSETQ. The CDR3 has 16 amino acids. The V gene lost 1 base and the J gene lost 1 base, with 15 bases spanning the gap. The CDR3 nucleotides read TGCGCCAGCAGCTTGAGTCCGACAGGAACTTCCTACGAGCAGTACTTC. Protein product: CASSLSPTGTSYEQYF.

The chain couples TRBV4-1 to TRBJ2-3, with 8 bases that match TRBD1. CDR1 is MGHRA, CDR2 YSYEKL, per germline. CDR3 length: 16 amino acids. The V and J ends lost 0 bases and 1 base, in that order; junction bases with no gene match: 3. For the CDR3, the DNA is TGCGCCAGCAGCCAAGAGACAGGGGTGGGCACAGATACGCAGTATTTT. Translated, it gives CASSQETGVGTDTQYF.

This clone was picked up a small number of times. The chain recombines TRBV19 with TRBJ1-5; 12 positions agree with TRBD1. V was clipped by 5 bases and J by 7 bases; unmatched bases: 3. This CDR3 contains 14 residues. CDR1 and CDR2 (germline): LNHDA, SQIVND (reference sequence). CDR3 amino acids: CASSGTGGSQPQHF. CDR3 nucleotide sequence: TGTGCCAGTAGTGGGACAGGGGGCAGCCAGCCCCAGCATTTT.

The rearrangement links TRBV29-1 to TRBJ2-3, with 8 bases that match TRBD2. Germline-derived CDR1 and CDR2 are SQVTM and ANQGSEA. After removal of 4 bases from V and 0 bases from J, the junction contained 6 bases not matched to a gene. The CDR3 has 15 residues. CDR3: CSVVLSGDSTDTQYF. In nucleotides, the CDR3 is TGCAGCGTTGTCCTTAGCGGGGATAGCACAGATACGCAGTATTTT.

J is TRBJ1-2 and V is TRBV19, with 7 positions matching TRBD1. V dropped 9 bases and J dropped 1; count of bases not matched to a gene: 20. This CDR3 has 18 residues. Germline V gene sequence: CDR1 LNHDA, CDR2 SQIVND (reference sequence). The CDR3 spells CASYPLPGQRDINYGYTF. CDR3 nucleotide sequence: TGTGCCAGCTACCCCCTCCCGGGACAGCGAGACATTAACTATGGCTACACCTTC. Supplemented by reference TRBV19 and TRBJ1-2, the full variable domain reads DGGITQSPKYLFRKEGQNVTLSCEQNLNHDAMYWYRQDPGQGLRLIYYSQIVNDFQKGDIAEGYSVSREKKESFPLTVTSAQKNPTAFYLCASYPLPGQRDINYGYTFGSGTRLTVV.